The 20 T cell receptor beta chains reported below all come from one sample, sequenced in a study of naive and memory T cell subsets. Two oligonucleotides, mixed equimolar, formed the beta constant-region primer covering TRBC1 and TRBC2. Nested alpha and beta constant-region primers with the SP2 primer drove four PCR rounds on ligated cDNA. Each CDR3 protein is one row after TCRdb ran MiXCR on the UMI-ligation and nested PCR reads. Of tens of thousands of distinct CDR3 sequences in the sample, about 10% were seen once. Material for sequencing was naive CD8+ T cells from blood. These receptors were obtained from a human donor in good health.

This CDR3 is CASSLVSGRAIEQFF. In DNA form, the CDR3 reads TGTGCCAGCAGTTTAGTATCCGGGAGGGCCATTGAGCAGTTCTTC. V gene TRBV12-3 or TRBV12-4 combines with J gene TRBJ2-1; the match to TRBD2 covers 8 bases. V lost 1 base, J lost 9 bases, and 8 bases stayed unmatched. This CDR3 spans 15 amino acids.

This clonotype appeared a few times. The V call is TRBV15, the J call TRBJ2-1, with D tentatively TRBD1 or TRBD2 (5 bases each). Trimming cost V 4 bases and J 8 bases, with 15 bases left between them. CDR3 size: 14 residues. Per germline, CDR1 LNHNV and CDR2 YYDKDF (reference sequence). CDR3 sequence: CATSNEDRGHEQFF. The CDR3, as DNA: TGTGCCACCAGCAATGAGGACCGGGGCCATGAGCAGTTCTTC.

In its sample, this clonotype was seen many times. This rearrangement joins TRBV29-1 to TRBJ2-7; D assignment may be TRBD1 or TRBD2 (7 bases each). Per the germline V gene, CDR1 is SQVTM and CDR2 is ANQGSEA. CDR3 size: 15 residues. The V and J ends lost 1 base and 7 bases respectively, with 20 bases between them. CDR3 protein: CSVEVTGDRGGEQYF. The CDR3 coding sequence is TGCAGCGTTGAAGTTACAGGGGACCGGGGAGGGGAGCAGTACTTC.

This clonotype has a handful of counts. This chain joins TRBV5-6 and TRBJ1-5; D uncertain. Germline values: CDR1 SGHDT, CDR2 YYEEEE. The CDR3 runs to 15 residues. V lost 2 bases to trimming and J lost 0 bases, with 9 bases between them. This CDR3 reads CASSFWPSSNQPQHF. CDR3 bases: TGTGCCAGCAGCTTTTGGCCGAGTAGCAATCAGCCCCAGCATTTT.

The chain couples TRBV27 to TRBJ1-5; tentative D call: TRBD1 (6 bases). The germline V and J ends were trimmed by 6 bases and 2 bases, with 8 bases remaining between them. Germline CDR1 and CDR2: MNHEY and SMNVEV (reference sequence). The CDR3 is 13 residues long. The CDR3 region is CASRHRGNQPQHF. Here the CDR3 DNA reads TGTGCCAGCAGACACAGGGGCAATCAGCCCCAGCATTTT.

This clonotype was detected ten times or more. The chain couples TRBV29-1 to TRBJ1-1; perhaps TRBD1 as D (5 bases). CDR1 SQVTM and CDR2 ANQGSEA come from the germline V gene. V was shortened by 7 bases and J by 8 bases, with 17 bases between the two germline ends. The CDR3 contains 12 residues. CDR3 sequence reads: CSGRDAGEEAFF. CDR3 coding DNA: TGCAGCGGACGGGACGCCGGAGAAGAAGCTTTCTTT. Using reference TRBV29-1 and TRBJ1-1 for the parts outside the CDR3, the full variable domain is SAVISQKPSRDICQRGTSLTIQCQVDSQVTMMFWYRQQPGQSLTLIATANQGSEATYESGFVIDKFPISRPNLTFSTLTVSNMSPEDSSIYLCSGRDAGEEAFFGQGTRLTVV.

There are many counts of this clonotype. The V gene is TRBV20-1, the J gene TRBJ1-5; D gene ambiguous. Deletions cut 0 bases from V and 4 bases from J, with 22 bases between. The CDR3 has 18 amino acids. The germline CDR1 and CDR2 sequences are DFQATT and SNEGSKA (reference sequence). The CDR3 spells CSARDLQAGVGSNQPQHF. The CDR3 DNA reads TGCAGTGCTAGAGATCTCCAGGCAGGTGTCGGGTCAAATCAGCCCCAGCATTTT.

CDR3 nucleotide sequence: TGTGCCAGTACAGGGGGGCGCACTGAAGCTTTCTTT. Translating it yields CASTGGRTEAFF. The chain recombines TRBV2 with TRBJ1-1; 8 bases line up with TRBD1. The germline gives CDR1 SNHLY, CDR2 FYNNEI. Trimming cost V 9 bases and J 4 bases; bases outside gene matches: 4. This CDR3 is built from 12 residues.

The CDR3 bases are TGTGCCAGCGGGTCCCGGTCCAAAGAGACCCAGTACTTC. This gives the protein CASGSRSKETQYF. V usage is TRBV6-2 or TRBV6-3 and J usage is TRBJ2-5; unclear D gene. The CDR3 length is 13 residues. V shed 8 bases and J shed 3 bases, with 13 bases lying between them. Germline assignment: CDR1 MNHEY and CDR2 SVGEGT.

This clonotype was counted between two and nine times. The chain employs TRBV6-2 or TRBV6-3 and TRBJ2-2; D remains ambiguous. Looked up from germline, CDR1 is MNHEY and CDR2 is SVGEGT. Trimming left V 2 bases short and J 4 bases short, with 8 bases between. This CDR3 comprises 14 residues. The CDR3, as DNA: TGTGCCAGCAGTTACAGGGTGGCCACCGGGGAGCTGTTTTTT. Translation: CASSYRVATGELFF.

This clonotype has more than one count but fewer than ten. The chain links TRBV20-1 to TRBJ2-3; D not resolved. V gave up 3 bases and J gave up 3 bases, with 22 bases separating them. Looked up from germline, CDR1 is DFQATT and CDR2 is SNEGSKA (reference sequence). This CDR3 spans 17 amino acids. DNA for the CDR3: TGCAGTGCTAGTGGAATCCGGAATTTTCGCCTAACAGATACGCAGTATTTT. This sequence encodes CSASGIRNFRLTDTQYF.

This clonotype appeared many times. V gene TRBV6-1 combines with J gene TRBJ2-4; no definite D call. V lost 10 bases to trimming and J lost 0 bases, with 16 bases between them. Germline V lookup: CDR1 MNHNS, CDR2 SASEGT. The CDR3 contains 15 residues. Here the CDR3 reads CATSDKALAKNIQYF. The CDR3 bases are TGTGCCACCTCTGACAAAGCCTTAGCCAAAAACATTCAGTACTTC.

The chain recombines TRBV12-5 with TRBJ1-2, with D possibly matching TRBD1 (5 bases). This CDR3 region has 16 residues. Trimming cost V 4 bases and J 4 bases, with 19 bases left between them. Germline loops: CDR1 LGHNT, CDR2 FRNRAP. The chain's CDR3 is CASGSPGWGPTYGYTF. For the CDR3, the DNA is TGTGCTAGTGGTTCTCCGGGGTGGGGACCGACCTATGGCTACACCTTC.

Regarding this clonotype: This may be a read error: a much more frequent sequence differs by one nucleotide. The CDR3 does not close with the conserved phenylalanine or tryptophan, likely indicating a read error. The CDR3 spells CASSEPGQEETQYL. The CDR3 coding sequence is TGTGCCAGCAGTGAGCCCGGACAGGAGGAGACCCAGTACCTC. The gene calls are TRBV27 and TRBJ2-5; TRBD1 matches 7 bases. The CDR3 consists of 14 residues. With 5 bases clipped from V and 5 bases from J, the junction kept 8 bases outside the gene matches. Per the germline V gene, CDR1 is MNHEY and CDR2 is SMNVEV (reference sequence).

This clonotype has ten or more counts. The rearrangement uses TRBV29-1 and TRBJ2-7; 12 bases align to TRBD2. The CDR3 loop spans 20 amino acids. The germline V gene encodes CDR1 SQVTM and CDR2 ANQGSEA. V gave up 3 bases and J gave up 2 bases; unmatched junction bases: 20. The CDR3 loop is CSVEFGASGREARVPYEQYF. DNA for the CDR3: TGCAGCGTTGAGTTTGGGGCTAGCGGGAGGGAAGCTCGGGTGCCCTACGAGCAGTACTTC.

This clonotype showed up many times. The J gene is TRBJ2-3, the V gene TRBV6-2 or TRBV6-3; TRBD2 matches 12 bases. V dropped 0 bases and J dropped 6; count of bases not matched to a gene: 13. Germline V gives CDR1 MNHEY, CDR2 SVGEGT. This CDR3 contains 19 residues. This CDR3 reads CASSYSRLRTSGIGDTQYF. Written as DNA, the CDR3 is TGTGCCAGCAGTTACTCAAGGTTGCGGACTAGCGGGATAGGGGATACGCAGTATTTT.

CDR3 DNA sequence: TGTGCCAGCAGGGACAGCGGGACTAATCCCGGGGAGCTGTTTTTT. Translation gives CASRDSGTNPGELFF. J is TRBJ2-2 and V is TRBV2, with a tentative D call TRBD2 (7 bases). V shed 6 bases and J shed 6 bases, with 17 bases lying between them. The CDR3 consists of 15 residues. Germline CDR1 reads SNHLY; CDR2 reads FYNNEI.

This clonotype was counted a few times. The chain combines TRBV14 with TRBJ1-1; no definite D call. Germline V lookup: CDR1 SGHDN, CDR2 FVKESK. The germline V and J ends were trimmed by 3 bases and 7 bases, with 6 bases remaining between them. This CDR3 comprises 11 residues. The DNA for the CDR3 is TGTGCCAGCAGCCACAAGTATGAAGCTTTCTTT. Protein: CASSHKYEAFF.

This clonotype turned up a few times. V usage is TRBV10-3 and J usage is TRBJ2-1; 8 bases agree with TRBD1. CDR3 length equals 13 residues. CDR1 and CDR2 from the germline V gene are ENHRY and SYGVKD. V shed 5 bases, J shed 7 bases, and the junction held 4 bases outside the gene matches. The CDR3 bases are TGTGCCATCAGTCGGGACAGGAAAAATGAGCAGTTCTTC. It encodes CAISRDRKNEQFF.

The chain joins TRBV3-1 to TRBJ2-3; D unresolved. The germline gives CDR1 LGHDT, CDR2 YNNKEL (reference sequence). The CDR3 spans 14 residues. V lost 0 bases and J lost 4, with 8 bases in between. CDR3 bases: TGTGCCAGCAGCCAAGATTTAAGCGCAGATACGCAGTATTTT. This gives the protein CASSQDLSADTQYF.